Below are 21 T cell receptor beta chains sequenced from a single sample in a study of CD8+ T cells in alopecia areata. Following extraction, RNA underwent reverse transcription to cDNA, which served as the sequencing template. The protocol was immunoSEQ multiplex PCR, while the TCRdb copy is restricted to in-frame clones and leaves out a portion. The sample gives some 120,000 clones, approximately 47% of which show up once; roughly a tenth is in the top ten. The sequenced sample was NKG2D-low CD8+ T cells sorted from blood. The receptors come from a human donor with alopecia areata.

V is TRBV4-3 and J is TRBJ2-6; D unclear. The CDR3 sequence is 14 residues long. The V gene's germline CDR1 is LGHNA and CDR2 YSLEER. V was cut by 4 bases and J by 2 bases, with 6 bases left in between. Here the CDR3 reads CASSLETGANVLTF. The CDR3 bases are TGCGCCAGCAGCCTCGAGACTGGGGCCAACGTCCTGACTTTC.

In this sample, this clone turned up a few times. The sample has other DNA sequences that encode this CDR3 too. The chain carries TRBV29-1 and TRBJ2-7; D not certain. The length of the CDR3 is 12 residues. Germline V gene lookup returns CDR1 SQVTM and CDR2 ANQGSEA. Trimming left V 4 bases short and J 3 bases short, with 10 bases between. Here the CDR3 reads CSVVGSNYEQYF. The CDR3 DNA sequence: TGCAGCGTTGTCGGCAGTAACTACGAGCAGTACTTC.

The chain couples TRBV7-9 to TRBJ2-7; D possibly corresponds to TRBD2 (6 bases). Germline lookup yields CDR1 SEHNR and CDR2 FQNEAQ (reference sequence). The CDR3 extends over 11 amino acids. The V end was cut by 4 bases, the J end by 6 bases, with 7 bases between. CDR3 loop: CASSWGVEQYF. CDR3 sequence (DNA): TGTGCCAGCAGCTGGGGGGTCGAGCAGTACTTC.

The chain employs TRBV5-1 and TRBJ2-7, with D tentatively TRBD1 or TRBD2 (5 bases each). Germline lookup yields CDR1 SGHRS and CDR2 YFSETQ. V shed 0 bases and J shed 6 bases, with 13 bases lying between them. The CDR3 length is 14 residues. The CDR3 loop is CASSLVSGPAEQYF. The CDR3 DNA sequence: TGCGCCAGCAGCTTGGTATCGGGGCCTGCCGAGCAGTACTTC. Supplemented by reference TRBV5-1 and TRBJ2-7, the full variable domain reads KAGVTQTPRYLIKTRGQQVTLSCSPISGHRSVSWYQQTPGQGLQFLFEYFSETQRNKGNFPGRFSGRQFSNSRSEMNVSTLELGDSALYLCASSLVSGPAEQYFGPGTRLTVT.

The chain recombines TRBV29-1 with TRBJ1-1; D ambiguous. The V end lost 5 bases, the J end lost 2 bases, and 9 bases lay between the germline ends. Germline V CDR1 and CDR2: SQVTM, ANQGSEA. This CDR3 region has 12 residues. The CDR3 bases are TGCAGCGTTTCTGGGGAAAACACTGAAGCTTTCTTT. This translates into CSVSGENTEAFF.

This clone was picked up one time. This chain links TRBV5-1 with TRBJ2-5; maybe TRBD1 (7 bases). The germline CDR1 and CDR2 sequences are SGHRS and YFSETQ. The CDR3 runs 16 residues. V lost 0 bases to trimming and J lost 2 bases, with 14 bases between them. In DNA form, the CDR3 reads TGCGCCAGCAGCTTGGCAGGAGGGGGCATTCAAGAGACCCAGTACTTC. This gives the protein CASSLAGGGIQETQYF.

This clone was picked up a small number of times. This chain connects TRBV11-2 to TRBJ2-1; D is undetermined. V was trimmed by 5 bases and J by 1 base, leaving 3 bases between them. The CDR3 has 12 amino acids. Germline V lookup: CDR1 SGHAT, CDR2 FQNNGV. The DNA of the CDR3 is TGTGCCAGCAGCCCTTCCTACAATGAGCAGTTCTTC. This sequence encodes CASSPSYNEQFF.

The chain is built from TRBV11-2 and TRBJ2-7; 8 bases fit TRBD1. J lost 5 bases, V lost 8 bases, and 11 bases had no gene match. This CDR3 has 14 residues. Germline values: CDR1 SGHAT, CDR2 FQNNGV. The CDR3 DNA sequence: TGTGCCAGCGGAAAAGGGACAGGCCCCCACGAGCAGTACTTC. Translating it yields CASGKGTGPHEQYF.

The chain carries TRBV27 and TRBJ1-5; D remains ambiguous. The CDR3 has 12 residues. Germline-derived CDR1 and CDR2 are MNHEY and SMNVEV (reference sequence). V lost 2 bases and J lost 4, with 3 bases in between. CDR3 residues: CASSLANQPQHF. For the CDR3, the DNA is TGTGCCAGCAGTTTAGCGAATCAGCCCCAGCATTTT.

V usage is TRBV15 and J usage is TRBJ1-1; D uncertain. The CDR3 is 15 amino acids. V was shortened by 5 bases and J by 3 bases, with 16 bases between the two germline ends. Looked up from germline, CDR1 is LNHNV and CDR2 is YYDKDF (reference sequence). The DNA of the CDR3 is TGTGCCACCAGCGATGGGGAACTCGCCGACACTGAAGCTTTCTTT. This translates into CATSDGELADTEAFF.

This rearrangement joins TRBV5-6 to TRBJ1-2, with no clear D. There are 12 residues in the CDR3. Deletions cut 4 bases from V and 8 bases from J, with 12 bases between. Germline V gene data show CDR1 as SGHDT and CDR2 as YYEEEE. As DNA, the CDR3 is TGTGCCAGCAGCGAACTTCGGACGGGCTACACCTTC. Translated: CASSELRTGYTF.

CDR3 region: CASSSEGGNTYEQYF. DNA for the CDR3: TGTGCCAGCAGCTCCGAAGGAGGGAATACCTACGAGCAGTACTTC. This chain connects TRBV13 to TRBJ2-7, with D possibly being TRBD2 (6 bases). The V gene's germline CDR1 is PRHDT and CDR2 FYEKMQ (reference sequence). The CDR3 is 15 residues long. V was pared by 4 bases and J by 2 bases, with 15 bases between. Using reference TRBV13 and TRBJ2-7 for the parts outside the CDR3, the full variable domain is AAGVIQSPRHLIKEKRETATLKCYPIPRHDTVYWYQQGPGQDPQFLISFYEKMQSDKGSIPDRFSAQQFSDYHSELNMSSLELGDSALYFCASSSEGGNTYEQYFGPGTRLTVT.

J is TRBJ2-1 and V is TRBV27; D possibly corresponds to TRBD2 (7 bases). The CDR3 sequence is 14 residues long. The ends were cut back, 8 bases at V and 3 bases at J, with 14 bases in the middle. The V gene's germline CDR1 is MNHEY and CDR2 SMNVEV (reference sequence). For the CDR3, the DNA is TGTGCCAGCCATCCGGGGGGCCGCTACAATGAGCAGTTCTTC. It translates to CASHPGGRYNEQFF.

The chain carries TRBV2 and TRBJ2-1; 9 bases agree with TRBD2. The CDR3 spans 15 residues. CDR1 and CDR2 (germline): SNHLY, FYNNEI. The trim removed 6 bases at V and 6 bases at J, leaving 9 bases unmatched. The CDR3 spells CASRVLAGKINEQFF. DNA for the CDR3: TGTGCCAGCAGAGTCCTAGCGGGGAAGATCAATGAGCAGTTCTTC.

V usage is TRBV29-1 and J usage is TRBJ2-7; 8 bases are a match to TRBD2. This CDR3 region has 13 residues. From germline, CDR1 is SQVTM and CDR2 ANQGSEA. The V and J ends lost 5 bases and 3 bases, in that order; junction bases with no gene match: 6. The CDR3 coding sequence is TGCAGCGTTCCGGGACTAGGTTTCTACGAGCAGTACTTC. It is translated as CSVPGLGFYEQYF.

This chain links TRBV2 with TRBJ2-1; TRBD1 agrees at 10 bases. Germline V gives CDR1 SNHLY, CDR2 FYNNEI. The CDR3 covers 14 residues. The V gene end was trimmed by 6 bases and the J gene end by 4 bases; junction bases not matched to a gene: 3. The CDR3 region has the DNA TGTGCCAGCAGCTGGACAGGGGGGTACAATGAGCAGTTCTTC. Protein: CASSWTGGYNEQFF.

The chain employs TRBV13 and TRBJ1-1; TRBD1 might be the D (6 bases). Trimming removed 4 bases from V and 1 base from J, with 19 bases in between. Germline CDR1 and CDR2: PRHDT and FYEKMQ (reference sequence). CDR3 length: 17 residues. The CDR3 DNA reads as TGTGCCAGCAGCTCCTCTGTGCAGGGGACACCGAACACTGAAGCTTTCTTT. It encodes CASSSSVQGTPNTEAFF.

The chain links TRBV10-3 to TRBJ1-2; 8 nucleotides agree with TRBD1. CDR3 length equals 13 residues. V shed 6 bases, J shed 7 bases, and the junction held 7 bases outside the gene matches. CDR1 is ENHRY, CDR2 SYGVKD, per germline. CDR3 coding DNA: TGTGCCATCAGGGAACAGGGGGAGATTGGCTACACCTTC. This encodes CAIREQGEIGYTF.

The V gene is TRBV11-2, the J gene TRBJ2-1; 9 bases fit TRBD2. J was trimmed by 5 bases and V by 0 bases; bases with no gene match: 5. Germline CDR1 SGHAT, CDR2 FQNNGV. The CDR3 loop spans 16 amino acids. This chain's CDR3 is CASSLDLTSGNNEQFF. CDR3 coding DNA: TGTGCCAGCAGCTTAGATCTGACTAGCGGCAACAATGAGCAGTTCTTC.

The rearrangement uses TRBV25-1 and TRBJ2-7, with 8 bases aligning to TRBD1. V shed 2 bases, J shed 5 bases, and the junction held 8 bases outside the gene matches. This CDR3 region has 15 residues. Per the germline V gene, CDR1 is MGHDK and CDR2 is SYGVNS. The chain's CDR3 is CASSEGTGEGNEQYF. The CDR3 coding sequence is TGTGCCAGCAGTGAAGGGACAGGTGAAGGTAACGAGCAGTACTTC.

The chain combines TRBV27 with TRBJ2-5; TRBD1 might be the D (5 bases). Per the germline V gene, CDR1 is MNHEY and CDR2 is SMNVEV (reference sequence). The CDR3 consists of 14 residues. V dropped 6 bases and J dropped 2 bases, with 13 bases sitting between them. The CDR3 region has the DNA TGTGCCAGCAGCCGACTCGACAGTCAAGAGACCCAGTACTTC. This gives the protein CASSRLDSQETQYF.